This T cell receptor (beta chain) was found in a study of blood T cells in healthy people across ages. Through a sample-barcoded 5' primer and a J-beta primer mix, a second PCR was run for roughly 6 to 11 cycles. TCRdb reprocessed the 5' RACE reads via MiXCR and lists one record per CDR3 protein. The sample contains around 1,500,000 distinct CDR3 sequences, 42% of which appear only once. Overall study results and limits: Higher diversity, along with more naive CD4+ cells, distinguished long-lived donors from aged donors. A roughly linear fall in TCR beta diversity per million T cells was seen with increasing age.

Each donor gave approximately 9.7 milliliters of peripheral blood. This clonotype was detected many times. Antigen specificity is unknown. The source of this sequence is a woman aged 18-35 years in good health. Input material: blood.

For the CDR3, the DNA is TGTGCCAGCAGCCCAGTGCGGGCTAGTGGAGAGACCCAGTACTTC. This sequence encodes CASSPVRASGETQYF. The V gene is TRBV7-9, the J gene TRBJ2-5; TRBD2 is a possible D gene (5 bases). Trimming cost V 5 bases and J 4 bases, with 17 bases left between them. This CDR3 is 15 amino acids long. The V gene's germline CDR1 is SEHNR and CDR2 FQNEAQ (reference sequence).